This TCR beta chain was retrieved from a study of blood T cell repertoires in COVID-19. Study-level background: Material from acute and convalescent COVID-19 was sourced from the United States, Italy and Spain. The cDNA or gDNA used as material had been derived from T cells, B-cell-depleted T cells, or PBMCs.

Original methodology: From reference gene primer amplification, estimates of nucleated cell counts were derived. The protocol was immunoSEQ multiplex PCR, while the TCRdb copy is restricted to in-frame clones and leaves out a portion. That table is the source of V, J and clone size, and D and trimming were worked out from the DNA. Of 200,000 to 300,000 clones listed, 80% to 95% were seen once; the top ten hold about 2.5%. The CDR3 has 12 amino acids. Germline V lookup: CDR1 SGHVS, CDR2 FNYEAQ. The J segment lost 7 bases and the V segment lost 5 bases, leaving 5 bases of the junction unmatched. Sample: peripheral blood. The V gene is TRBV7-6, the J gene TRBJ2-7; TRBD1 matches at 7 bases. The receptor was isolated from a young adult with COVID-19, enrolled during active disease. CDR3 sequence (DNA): TGTGCCAGCAGCCCGACAGGGCGAGAGCAGTACTTC. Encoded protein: CASSPTGREQYF.